The clone carrying this TCR beta chain was found many times. Its antigen is currently unknown. This specimen belongs to a study of regulatory T cells in long-lasting Graves disease. Building the TCR beta libraries relied on iRepertoire HTBI primers, and CDR3 regions underwent Arm-PCR. TCRdb reanalysed the multiplex PCR reads using MiXCR and keeps one entry per CDR3 protein. The sample records around 500,000 distinct CDR3 sequences, about 12% being singletons. V was cut by 0 bases and J by 4 bases, with 25 bases left in between. The CDR3 contains 19 residues. Germline CDR1 and CDR2: MNHEY and SVGEGT. Documented time point: newly diagnosed GD, antithyroid drugs for less than 3 months. PBMC-extracted RNA yielded the TCR library. Study-level findings and limits: TCR diversity in persistent Graves' patients was below that of newly diagnosed ones.

These records were also assigned to another study, of T cells in Graves' hyperthyroidism and ophthalmopathy. From that report: Patients were aged 18 to 65, had disease duration under 2 months, and had newly diagnosed hyperthyroidism.

Source: peripheral blood mononuclear cells (PBMCs), taken at new diagnosis, from a patient treated with antithyroid drugs. J is TRBJ2-7 and V is TRBV6-2 or TRBV6-3, with D hard to call. The receptor's source is a woman aged 25-40 years with Graves disease. DNA of the CDR3: TGTGCCAGCAGTTACTCGATTAATACCCGGGCACTCCCAATTTACGAGCAGTACTTC. It yields the protein CASSYSINTRALPIYEQYF.